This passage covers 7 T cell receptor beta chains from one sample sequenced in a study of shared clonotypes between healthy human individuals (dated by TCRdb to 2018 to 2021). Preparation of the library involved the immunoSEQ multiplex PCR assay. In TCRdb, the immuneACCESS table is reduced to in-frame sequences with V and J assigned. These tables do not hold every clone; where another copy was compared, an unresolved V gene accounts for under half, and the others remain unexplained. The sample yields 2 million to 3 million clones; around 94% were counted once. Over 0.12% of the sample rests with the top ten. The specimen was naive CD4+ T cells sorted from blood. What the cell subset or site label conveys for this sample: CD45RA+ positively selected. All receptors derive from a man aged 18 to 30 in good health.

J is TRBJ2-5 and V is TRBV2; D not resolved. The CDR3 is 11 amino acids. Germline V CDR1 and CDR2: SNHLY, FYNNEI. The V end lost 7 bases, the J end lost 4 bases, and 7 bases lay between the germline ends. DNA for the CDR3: TGTGCCAGCATGCTTGGAGAGACCCAGTACTTC. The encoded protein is CASMLGETQYF.

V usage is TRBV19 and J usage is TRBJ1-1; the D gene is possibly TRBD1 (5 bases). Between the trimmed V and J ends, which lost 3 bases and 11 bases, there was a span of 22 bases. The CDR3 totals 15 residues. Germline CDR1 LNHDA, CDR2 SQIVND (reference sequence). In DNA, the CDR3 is TGTGCCAGTAGTATGGGGGGAAGAGCCGCCAGATGGGCTTTCTTT. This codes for CASSMGGRAARWAFF.

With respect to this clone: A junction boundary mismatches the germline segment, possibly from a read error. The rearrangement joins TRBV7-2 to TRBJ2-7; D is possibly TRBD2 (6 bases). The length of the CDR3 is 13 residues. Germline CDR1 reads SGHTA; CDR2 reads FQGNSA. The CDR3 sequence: CASSLGVEGTLSF. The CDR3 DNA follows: TGTGCCAGCAGCTTAGGCGTGGAGGGGACGCTCTCCTTC.

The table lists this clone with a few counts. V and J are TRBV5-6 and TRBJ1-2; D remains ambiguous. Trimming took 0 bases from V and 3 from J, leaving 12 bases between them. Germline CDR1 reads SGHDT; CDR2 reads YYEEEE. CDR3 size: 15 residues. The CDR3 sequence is CASSLENAPYYGYTF. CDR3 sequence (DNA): TGTGCCAGCAGCTTGGAGAACGCTCCCTACTATGGCTACACCTTC.

CDR3 DNA: TGTGCCAGCAGCTTGCCCGGACTAGCGGGCAACTACAATGAGCAGTTCTTC. Its protein is CASSLPGLAGNYNEQFF. J is TRBJ2-1 and V is TRBV5-8; the match to TRBD2 covers 11 bases. The germline V gene encodes CDR1 SGHTS and CDR2 YDEGEE. This CDR3 region has 17 residues. After removal of 1 base from V and 3 bases from J, the junction contained 6 bases not matched to a gene.

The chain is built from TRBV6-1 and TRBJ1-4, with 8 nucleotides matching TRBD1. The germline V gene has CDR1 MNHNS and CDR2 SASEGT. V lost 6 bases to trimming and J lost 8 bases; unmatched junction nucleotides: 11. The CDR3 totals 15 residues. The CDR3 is CASRLAGTGLEKLFF. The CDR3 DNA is TGTGCCAGCAGACTCGCCGGGACAGGTCTAGAAAAACTGTTTTTT.

CDR3 region: CAWSSWAGGETQYF. DNA for the CDR3: TGTGCCTGGAGTTCTTGGGCAGGGGGTGAGACCCAGTACTTC. The rearrangement uses TRBV30 and TRBJ2-5; 7 nucleotides agree with TRBD1. Germline values: CDR1 GTSNPN, CDR2 SVGIG (reference sequence). The CDR3 has 14 amino acids. After removal of 2 bases from V and 5 bases from J, the junction contained 8 bases not matched to a gene.